Presented here are 23 T cell receptor beta chains from one specimen sequenced in a study of early T cells in non-severe SARS-CoV-2 infection. Each CDR3 protein is one row after TCRdb ran MiXCR on the 5' RACE reads. Seen here are tens of thousands of distinct CDR3 sequences, under 11% observed once, and the top ten hold about 8.2%. Sequenced material: whole blood, taken at baseline. These receptors were taken from an adult who was a healthcare worker with PCR-confirmed SARS-CoV-2 infection or an uninfected control (not recorded which).

This clonotype was picked up many times. V usage is TRBV2 and J usage is TRBJ2-1, with 8 positions matching TRBD2. Germline loops: CDR1 SNHLY, CDR2 FYNNEI. This CDR3 is 16 amino acids long. Trimming took 2 bases from V and 8 from J; bases not matched to a gene: 11. In nucleotides, the CDR3 is TGTGCCAGCAGTGAAAATCTGGGCGGGAGGTTGGATGAGCAGTTCTTC. It codes for CASSENLGGRLDEQFF.

The V gene is TRBV6-1, the J gene TRBJ2-7; no clear D gene. Germline values: CDR1 MNHNS, CDR2 SASEGT. V was clipped by 3 bases and J by 2 bases, with 8 bases between them. This CDR3 comprises 13 residues. The CDR3 sequence: CASSERIAYEQYF. The CDR3, as DNA: TGTGCCAGCAGTGAGAGGATCGCCTACGAGCAGTACTTC.

This clonotype was seen a few times. The chain joins TRBV18 to TRBJ2-7; no clear D. The CDR3 extends over 12 amino acids. Looked up from germline, CDR1 is KGHSH and CDR2 is LQKENI. Trimming removed 5 bases from V and 6 bases from J, with 11 bases in between. In DNA form, the CDR3 reads TGTGCCAGCTCATCGACCCCACCCGAGCAGTACTTC. This sequence encodes CASSSTPPEQYF.

This clonotype was found a few times. J is TRBJ1-5 and V is TRBV18; D is possibly TRBD1 (5 bases). This CDR3 is 13 amino acids long. V lost 4 bases and J 7 bases, leaving 11 bases between the germline ends. Germline CDR1 and CDR2: KGHSH and LQKENI. The CDR3 loop is CASSLGREQPQHF. The CDR3 bases are TGTGCCAGCTCACTAGGCAGGGAACAGCCCCAGCATTTT.

The chain joins TRBV28 to TRBJ2-7, with 12 bases that match TRBD2. The CDR3 runs 13 residues. The J segment lost 5 bases and the V segment lost 8 bases, leaving 4 bases of the junction unmatched. In germline, CDR1 is MDHEN, CDR2 SYDVKM. In DNA, the CDR3 is TGTGCCAGCCGACTAGCGGGAGTTCACGAGCAGTACTTC. This encodes CASRLAGVHEQYF.

This clonotype has only a few counts. V usage is TRBV10-1 and J usage is TRBJ2-5; TRBD1 matches 7 bases. In germline, CDR1 is WNHNN, CDR2 SYGVQD (reference sequence). The length of the CDR3 is 15 residues. V shed 7 bases and J 1 base; nucleotides not matched to a gene: 9. The CDR3 sequence: CASTYTGEPQETQYF. The CDR3 DNA reads as TGCGCCAGCACATATACAGGGGAGCCCCAAGAGACCCAGTACTTC.

This clonotype was observed a handful of times. This chain joins TRBV6-6 and TRBJ1-1; no definite D call. Trimming took 6 bases from V and 5 from J, leaving 19 bases between them. Germline V gene lookup returns CDR1 MNHNY and CDR2 SVGAGI (reference sequence). This CDR3 comprises 15 residues. The CDR3 nucleotides read TGTGCCAGCAGCCCCGCGGCAGGCCTGAGAACTGAAGCTTTCTTT. Residues: CASSPAAGLRTEAFF.

This clonotype has a count of ten or more. The chain carries TRBV7-2 and TRBJ2-1, with D possibly TRBD2 on 7 matching bases. Germline V CDR1 and CDR2: SGHTA, FQGNSA. The CDR3 consists of 15 residues. V lost 5 bases and J lost 2, with 13 bases in between. The CDR3, as DNA: TGTGCCAGCAGCCAGACGGGGGGCACCTACAATGAGCAGTTCTTC. It specifies CASSQTGGTYNEQFF.

This clonotype has just a few counts. DNA of the CDR3: TGCAGCGTTAGACTAGCGGCAGATACGCAGTATTTT. Translation: CSVRLAADTQYF. The chain is built from TRBV29-1 and TRBJ2-3; 9 bases map to TRBD2. V shed 5 bases and J 4 bases; nucleotides not matched to a gene: 1. From germline, CDR1 is SQVTM and CDR2 ANQGSEA. This CDR3 is built from 12 residues.

This clonotype was seen at least ten times. The chain carries TRBV2 and TRBJ2-5, with 13 positions matching TRBD2. This CDR3 region has 15 residues. Unmatched junction bases numbered 11, after V lost 11 bases and J lost 5 bases. Germline V gene lookup returns CDR1 SNHLY and CDR2 FYNNEI. As DNA, the CDR3 is TGTGCCGGAGGCACGGGGGGACTAGCGGGGGAGACCCAGTACTTC. Its protein product is CAGGTGGLAGETQYF. Full variable domain (remainder filled in from reference TRBV2 and TRBJ2-5): EPEVTQTPSHQVTQMGQEVILRCVPISNHLYFYWYRQILGQKVEFLVSFYNNEISEKSEIFDDQFSVERPDGSNFTLKIRSTKLEDSAMYFCAGGTGGLAGETQYFGPGTRLLVL.

This clonotype was counted only a few times. The CDR3 DNA reads as TGTGCCAGCTCGCTCTTCAGCGGGAGGGCGGTCGATGAGCAGTTCTTC. Translation gives CASSLFSGRAVDEQFF. V gene TRBV18 combines with J gene TRBJ2-1; 10 nucleotides match TRBD2. V was clipped by 6 bases and J by 8 bases; unmatched bases: 13. CDR3 size: 16 residues. Germline loops: CDR1 KGHSH, CDR2 LQKENI.

This clonotype was found many times. The chain uses TRBV2 and TRBJ2-1; D is ambiguous. V dropped 7 bases and J dropped 7 bases, with 11 bases sitting between them. The V gene's germline CDR1 is SNHLY and CDR2 FYNNEI. The CDR3 extends over 12 amino acids. The CDR3 region is CASTALVNEQFF. CDR3 DNA sequence: TGTGCCAGCACTGCGCTCGTAAATGAGCAGTTCTTC.

Only a few counts were recorded for this clonotype. The chain couples TRBV27 to TRBJ2-7; 8 nucleotides agree with TRBD2. The CDR3 sequence is 15 residues long. V gave up 3 bases and J gave up 3 bases; unmatched junction bases: 7. Germline assignment: CDR1 MNHEY and CDR2 SMNVEV (reference sequence). The CDR3 nucleotides are TGTGCCAGCAGTTTTCTTAGCGGGGCCATCTACGAGCAGTACTTC. Residues: CASSFLSGAIYEQYF.

This clonotype has a count of ten or more. CDR3 DNA sequence: TGTGCCAGCAGTTACTCGAACGAGCAGTACTTC. Translation gives CASSYSNEQYF. This chain connects TRBV6-5 to TRBJ2-7, with D uncertain. CDR1 MNHEY and CDR2 SVGAGI come from the germline V gene. The CDR3 extends over 11 amino acids. V lost 0 bases, J lost 5 bases, and 2 bases lay in between.

This clonotype was counted a few times. This chain joins TRBV7-9 and TRBJ2-1, with TRBD2 matching over 7 bases. The CDR3 sequence is 13 residues long. The J segment lost 3 bases and the V segment lost 11 bases, leaving 7 bases of the junction unmatched. Per the germline V gene, CDR1 is SEHNR and CDR2 is FQNEAQ (reference sequence). CDR3 region: CAGRASGYNEQFF. The CDR3 region has the DNA TGTGCCGGACGGGCTAGCGGCTACAATGAGCAGTTCTTC.

This clonotype showed up many times. This chain connects TRBV12-3 or TRBV12-4 to TRBJ1-5, with D possibly being TRBD1 (5 bases). The CDR3 length is 14 residues. Deletions cut 6 bases from V and 4 bases from J, with 13 bases between. In DNA, the CDR3 is TGTGCCAGCAGCTCCGGGACGGTGAATCAGCCCCAGCATTTT. Its protein is CASSSGTVNQPQHF.

This clonotype was counted many times. CDR3 nucleotide sequence: TGTGCCAGCAGCGCCCGACTAGATGGATACAATGAGCAGTTCTTC. This codes for CASSARLDGYNEQFF. V gene TRBV6-1 combines with J gene TRBJ2-1, with D possibly matching TRBD2 (6 bases). The CDR3 length is 15 residues. The V and J ends lost 6 bases and 4 bases respectively, with 16 bases between them. The germline gives CDR1 MNHNS, CDR2 SASEGT.

The table lists this clonotype with many counts. The chain couples TRBV20-1 to TRBJ2-7, with 8 bases lining up with TRBD1. V lost 2 bases, J lost 4 bases, and 4 bases stayed unmatched. This CDR3 is 13 amino acids long. Per the germline V gene, CDR1 is DFQATT and CDR2 is SNEGSKA (reference sequence). CDR3 DNA: TGCAGTGCTAGACAGGGGGCTTCGTACGAGCAGTACTTC. Translation: CSARQGASYEQYF.

The rearrangement links TRBV11-2 to TRBJ2-5, with 7 bases identical to TRBD2. The germline V gene encodes CDR1 SGHAT and CDR2 FQNNGV. CDR3 length equals 15 residues. Losses at the gene ends were 5 bases for V and 1 base for J; bases not matched to a gene: 7. Here the CDR3 reads CASSISRTSQETQYF. The CDR3, as DNA: TGTGCCAGCAGCATAAGCAGGACTAGCCAAGAGACCCAGTACTTC.

This clonotype was observed at least ten times. The rearrangement joins TRBV7-9 to TRBJ2-6, with D unclear. V dropped 1 base and J dropped 0 bases, with 7 bases sitting between them. The CDR3 is made up of 16 amino acids. Germline V gene lookup returns CDR1 SEHNR and CDR2 FQNEAQ (reference sequence). CDR3 protein: CASSLGGISGANVLTF. The DNA for the CDR3 is TGTGCCAGCAGCTTAGGTGGAATCTCTGGGGCCAACGTCCTGACTTTC.

This clonotype was picked up a small number of times. The CDR3 DNA reads TGTGCCAGCAGTCCATTGACTAGCGGCCTTGGGGAGACCCAGTACTTC. It codes for CASSPLTSGLGETQYF. The rearrangement joins TRBV2 to TRBJ2-5; 9 bases line up with TRBD2. Germline V gene lookup returns CDR1 SNHLY and CDR2 FYNNEI. J lost 5 bases, V lost 5 bases, and 12 bases had no gene match. The CDR3 has 16 residues. Variable domain in full (rest from reference TRBV2 and TRBJ2-5): EPEVTQTPSHQVTQMGQEVILRCVPISNHLYFYWYRQILGQKVEFLVSFYNNEISEKSEIFDDQFSVERPDGSNFTLKIRSTKLEDSAMYFCASSPLTSGLGETQYFGPGTRLLVL.

This clonotype was recorded many times. J is TRBJ1-1 and V is TRBV28; 8 positions match TRBD1. The J segment lost 4 bases and the V segment lost 7 bases, leaving 8 bases of the junction unmatched. The CDR3 consists of 14 residues. CDR1 is MDHEN, CDR2 SYDVKM, per germline. In DNA form, the CDR3 reads TGTGCCAGCACTCCGGACAGGGTTCGCACTGAAGCTTTCTTT. This codes for CASTPDRVRTEAFF.

This clonotype was observed many times. V gene TRBV5-4 combines with J gene TRBJ1-2, with 11 bases matching TRBD1. The V segment lost 4 bases and the J segment 3 bases; nucleotides outside the gene matches: 5. The length of the CDR3 is 15 residues. Germline values: CDR1 SGHNT, CDR2 YYREEE (reference sequence). The CDR3 nucleotides are TGTGCCAGCAGCATACCGGGACAGGGGGACTATGGCTACACCTTC. It specifies CASSIPGQGDYGYTF.